Below, 5 T cell receptor beta chains from the same sample are listed, as sequenced in a study of T cell responses to AZD1222 COVID-19 vaccine. Assay used: immunoSEQ multiplex PCR; TCRdb lists only in-frame clones, some missing. This repertoire shows about 150,000 clones, more than 85% found once; its top ten account for about 1.9%. This sample comprised peripheral blood, obtained on day 0 of AZD1222 vaccination. The source is an adult in good health.

V usage is TRBV4-1 and J usage is TRBJ2-1; TRBD1 agrees at 9 bases. The germline V gene encodes CDR1 MGHRA and CDR2 YSYEKL. This CDR3 comprises 17 residues. V shed 0 bases, J shed 2 bases, and the junction held 5 bases outside the gene matches. CDR3 nucleotide sequence: TGCGCCAGCAGCCAAGATCAGACAGGGGGGACCTACAATGAGCAGTTCTTC. Protein sequence: CASSQDQTGGTYNEQFF.

The chain is built from TRBV5-5 and TRBJ1-4; no reliable D call. Per the germline V gene, CDR1 is SGHKS and CDR2 is YYEKEE (reference sequence). V shed 0 bases and J shed 0 bases, with 12 bases lying between them. The CDR3 sequence is 17 residues long. CDR3 sequence reads: CASSLASSGATNEKLFF. The DNA of the CDR3 is TGTGCCAGCAGCTTGGCCAGCAGCGGGGCAACTAATGAAAAACTGTTTTTT.

The chain recombines TRBV27 with TRBJ1-1; TRBD1 is a possible D gene (6 bases). Between the trimmed V and J ends, which lost 6 bases and 0 bases, there was a span of 17 bases. The CDR3 length is 16 residues. The germline V gene has CDR1 MNHEY and CDR2 SMNVEV (reference sequence). The CDR3 DNA is TGTGCCAGCAGCCCAGTAGCGGGGGCACTGAACACTGAAGCTTTCTTT. As protein: CASSPVAGALNTEAFF.

The chain recombines TRBV2 with TRBJ2-7; a weak D match, TRBD1 (5 bases). Trimming stripped 8 bases from V and 3 bases from J, with 14 bases between. Germline lookup yields CDR1 SNHLY and CDR2 FYNNEI. The CDR3 contains 13 residues. CDR3 sequence reads: CASSTRQFYEQYF. CDR3 in DNA: TGTGCCAGCTCAACGCGACAGTTCTACGAGCAGTACTTC.

The chain couples TRBV7-3 to TRBJ2-1; D possibly corresponds to TRBD1 (6 bases). Trimming shortened V by 5 bases and J by 8 bases, and 16 bases separated the two germline ends. The length of the CDR3 is 14 residues. CDR1 is SGHTA, CDR2 FQGTGA, per germline. In nucleotides, the CDR3 is TGTGCCAGCAGCCCCACTGGGGGCGGGCATGAGCAGTTCTTC. Translation gives CASSPTGGGHEQFF.